Detailed here is one TCR beta chain. The source of the sample is a study of blood T cell repertoires in COVID-19. Overall study context: The origin of the acute and convalescent COVID-19 samples was the United States, Italy and Spain. T cells, B-cell-depleted T cells, or PBMCs supplied cDNA or gDNA.

This table comes from immunoSEQ multiplex PCR, and its TCRdb copy is limited to in-frame clones, with some not included. Of about 120,000 clones listed, 85% to 90% are singletons. The material sequenced was peripheral blood. The receptor was derived from an elderly man with acute or convalescent COVID-19.

CDR3 sequence (DNA): TGTGCCAGCAGTACCACACCGTACTCCTACGAGCAGTACTTC. Protein: CASSTTPYSYEQYF. The chain couples TRBV27 to TRBJ2-7; no reliable D call. Germline V lookup: CDR1 MNHEY, CDR2 SMNVEV (reference sequence). The CDR3 spans 14 residues. Between the trimmed V and J ends, which lost 5 bases and 0 bases, there was a span of 11 bases.